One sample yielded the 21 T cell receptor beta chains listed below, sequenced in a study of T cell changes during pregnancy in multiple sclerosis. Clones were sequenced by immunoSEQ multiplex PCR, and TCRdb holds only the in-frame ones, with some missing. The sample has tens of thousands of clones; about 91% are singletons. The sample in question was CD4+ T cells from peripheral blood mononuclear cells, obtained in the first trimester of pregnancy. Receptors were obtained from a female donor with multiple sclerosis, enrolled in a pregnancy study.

Written as DNA, the CDR3 is TGCGCCAGCAGCCTGGACAGGGGCTACGAGCAGTACTTC. It is translated as CASSLDRGYEQYF. The rearrangement links TRBV5-1 to TRBJ2-7; 9 bases map to TRBD1. Per germline, CDR1 SGHRS and CDR2 YFSETQ. The CDR3 sequence is 13 residues long. Losses at the gene ends were 4 bases for V and 3 bases for J; bases not matched to a gene: 2.

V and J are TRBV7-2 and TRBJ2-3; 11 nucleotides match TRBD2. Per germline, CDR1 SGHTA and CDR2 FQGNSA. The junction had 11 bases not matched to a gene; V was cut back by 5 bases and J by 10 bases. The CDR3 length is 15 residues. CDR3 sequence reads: CASSPFLAGGYAQYF. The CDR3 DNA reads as TGTGCCAGCAGCCCCTTCCTAGCGGGAGGTTATGCGCAGTATTTT. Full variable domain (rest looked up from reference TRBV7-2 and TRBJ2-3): GAGVSQSPSNKVTEKGKDVELRCDPISGHTALYWYRQSLGQGLEFLIYFQGNSAPDKSGLPSDRFSAERTGGSVSTLTIQRTQQEDSAVYLCASSPFLAGGYAQYFGPGTRLTVL.

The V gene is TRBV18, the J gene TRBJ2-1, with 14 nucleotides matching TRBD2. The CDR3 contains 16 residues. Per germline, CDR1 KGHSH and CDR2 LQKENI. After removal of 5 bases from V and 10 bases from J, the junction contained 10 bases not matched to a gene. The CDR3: CASSSTSGRAMFEQFF. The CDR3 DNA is TGTGCCAGCTCATCGACTAGCGGGAGGGCGATGTTCGAGCAGTTCTTC.

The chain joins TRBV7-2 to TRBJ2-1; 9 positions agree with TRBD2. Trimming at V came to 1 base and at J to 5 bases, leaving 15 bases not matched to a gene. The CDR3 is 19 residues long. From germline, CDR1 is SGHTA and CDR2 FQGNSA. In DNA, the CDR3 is TGTGCCAGCAGCTTAGAGTACGCGGGAGGGGCTTTACGTAACAATGAGCAGTTCTTC. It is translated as CASSLEYAGGALRNNEQFF.

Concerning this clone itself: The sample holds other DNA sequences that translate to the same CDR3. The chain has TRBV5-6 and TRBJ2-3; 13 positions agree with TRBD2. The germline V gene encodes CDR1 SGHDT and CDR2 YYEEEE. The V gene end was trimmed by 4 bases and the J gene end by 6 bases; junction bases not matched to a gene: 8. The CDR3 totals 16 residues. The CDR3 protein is CASSLGLAGVGDTQYF. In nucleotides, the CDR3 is TGTGCCAGCAGCCTAGGACTAGCGGGAGTAGGGGATACGCAGTATTTT.

CDR3: CASSMNGNRGETQYF. In DNA form, the CDR3 reads TGTGCCAGCTCAATGAACGGAAATAGAGGGGAGACCCAGTACTTC. V and J are TRBV18 and TRBJ2-5; D perhaps matches TRBD2 (5 bases). Trimming took 5 bases from V and 5 from J, leaving 18 bases between them. The CDR3 length is 15 residues. Germline V gene data show CDR1 as KGHSH and CDR2 as LQKENI.

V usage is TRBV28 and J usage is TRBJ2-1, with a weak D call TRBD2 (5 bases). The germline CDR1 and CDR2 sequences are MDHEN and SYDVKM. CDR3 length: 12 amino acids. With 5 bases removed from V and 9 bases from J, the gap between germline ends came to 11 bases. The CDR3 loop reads CASSSNRGEQFF. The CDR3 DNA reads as TGTGCCAGCAGTAGCAACCGGGGTGAGCAGTTCTTC.

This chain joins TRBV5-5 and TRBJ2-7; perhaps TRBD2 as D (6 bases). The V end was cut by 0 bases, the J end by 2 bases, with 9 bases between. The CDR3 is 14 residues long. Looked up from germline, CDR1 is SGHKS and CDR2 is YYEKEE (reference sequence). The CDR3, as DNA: TGTGCCAGCAGCTTGGTGCCGGGGGCCTACGAGCAGTACTTC. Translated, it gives CASSLVPGAYEQYF.

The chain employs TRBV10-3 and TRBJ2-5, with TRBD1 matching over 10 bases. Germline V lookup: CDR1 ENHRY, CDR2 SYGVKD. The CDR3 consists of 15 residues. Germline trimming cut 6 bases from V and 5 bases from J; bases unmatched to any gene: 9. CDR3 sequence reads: CAISPGTGARETQYF. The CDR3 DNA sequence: TGTGCCATCAGCCCCGGGACAGGGGCGCGGGAGACCCAGTACTTC.

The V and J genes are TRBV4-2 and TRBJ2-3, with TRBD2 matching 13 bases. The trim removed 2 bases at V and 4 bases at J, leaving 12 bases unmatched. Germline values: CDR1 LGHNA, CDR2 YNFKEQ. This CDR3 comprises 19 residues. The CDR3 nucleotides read TGTGCCAGCAGCCAAACCACTAGCGGGAGGGCCGGGAGTTCAGATACGCAGTATTTT. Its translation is CASSQTTSGRAGSSDTQYF.

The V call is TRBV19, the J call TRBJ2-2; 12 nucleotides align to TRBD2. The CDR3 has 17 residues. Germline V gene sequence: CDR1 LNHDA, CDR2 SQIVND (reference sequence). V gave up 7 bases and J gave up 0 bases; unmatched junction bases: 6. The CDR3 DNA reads TGTGCCAGTAAGGGGCTAGCGGGAGGGACGAACACCGGGGAGCTGTTTTTT. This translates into CASKGLAGGTNTGELFF.

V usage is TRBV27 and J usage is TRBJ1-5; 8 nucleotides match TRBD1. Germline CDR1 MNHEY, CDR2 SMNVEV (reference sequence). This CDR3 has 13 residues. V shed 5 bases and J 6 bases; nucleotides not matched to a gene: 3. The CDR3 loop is CASSRQGRQPQHF. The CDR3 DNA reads TGTGCCAGCAGTAGACAGGGGCGTCAGCCCCAGCATTTT.

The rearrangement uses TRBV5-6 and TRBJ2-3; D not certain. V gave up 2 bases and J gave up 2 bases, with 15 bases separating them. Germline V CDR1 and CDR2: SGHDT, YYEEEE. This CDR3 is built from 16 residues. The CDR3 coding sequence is TGTGCCAGCAGCTTTCGAGGTGCCGGCAACACAGATACGCAGTATTTT. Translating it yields CASSFRGAGNTDTQYF.

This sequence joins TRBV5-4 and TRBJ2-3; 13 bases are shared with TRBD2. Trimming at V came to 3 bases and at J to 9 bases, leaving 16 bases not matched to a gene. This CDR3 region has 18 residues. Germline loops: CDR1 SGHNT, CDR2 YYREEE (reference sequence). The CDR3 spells CASSYRLAGGPIQGTQYF. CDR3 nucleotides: TGTGCCAGCAGCTACCGACTAGCGGGAGGCCCTATCCAGGGGACGCAGTATTTT.

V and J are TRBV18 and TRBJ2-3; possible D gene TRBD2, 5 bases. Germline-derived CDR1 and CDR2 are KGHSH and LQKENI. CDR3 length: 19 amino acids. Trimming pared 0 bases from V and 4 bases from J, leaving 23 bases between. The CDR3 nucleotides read TGTGCCAGCTCACCACCTGACACCGGACTTTTTTCGCCCGCAGATACGCAGTATTTT. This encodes CASSPPDTGLFSPADTQYF. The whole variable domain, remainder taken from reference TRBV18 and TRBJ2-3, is NAGVMQNPRHLVRRRGQEARLRCSPMKGHSHVYWYRQLPEEGLKFMVYLQKENIIDESGMPKERFSAEFPKEGPSILRIQQVVRGDSAAYFCASSPPDTGLFSPADTQYFGPGTRLTVL.

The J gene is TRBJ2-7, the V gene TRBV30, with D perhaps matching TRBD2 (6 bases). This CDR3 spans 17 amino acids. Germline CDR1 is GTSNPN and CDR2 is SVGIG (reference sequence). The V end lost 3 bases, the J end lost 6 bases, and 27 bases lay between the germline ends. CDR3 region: CAWRNRRSGLGGSEQYF. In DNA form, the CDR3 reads TGTGCCTGGAGGAATCGTCGGTCAGGGCTCGGGGGTAGCGAGCAGTACTTC.

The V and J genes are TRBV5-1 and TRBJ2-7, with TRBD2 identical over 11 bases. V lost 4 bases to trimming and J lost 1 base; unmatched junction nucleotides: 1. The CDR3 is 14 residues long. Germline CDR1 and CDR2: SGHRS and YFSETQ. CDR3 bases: TGCGCCAGCAGCACTAGCGGGAGTTCCTACGAGCAGTACTTC. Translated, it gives CASSTSGSSYEQYF. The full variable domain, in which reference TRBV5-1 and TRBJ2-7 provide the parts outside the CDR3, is KAGVTQTPRYLIKTRGQQVTLSCSPISGHRSVSWYQQTPGQGLQFLFEYFSETQRNKGNFPGRFSGRQFSNSRSEMNVSTLELGDSALYLCASSTSGSSYEQYFGPGTRLTVT.

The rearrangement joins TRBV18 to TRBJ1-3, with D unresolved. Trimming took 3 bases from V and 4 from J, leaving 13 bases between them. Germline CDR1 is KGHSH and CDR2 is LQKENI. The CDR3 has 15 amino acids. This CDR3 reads CASSPDGIQGNTIYF. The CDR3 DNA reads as TGTGCCAGCTCACCGGACGGGATTCAGGGAAACACCATATATTTT.

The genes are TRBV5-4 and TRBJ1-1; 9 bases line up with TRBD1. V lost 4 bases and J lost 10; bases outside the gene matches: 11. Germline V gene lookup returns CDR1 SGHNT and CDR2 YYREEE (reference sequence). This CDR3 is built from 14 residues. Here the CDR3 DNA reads TGTGCCAGCAGCCCTGAGGGACAGGGATTTAGAGCTTTCTTT. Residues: CASSPEGQGFRAFF. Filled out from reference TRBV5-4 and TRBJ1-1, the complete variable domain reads ETGVTQSPTHLIKTRGQQVTLRCSSQSGHNTVSWYQQALGQGPQFIFQYYREEENGRGNFPPRFSGLQFPNYSSELNVNALELDDSALYLCASSPEGQGFRAFFGQGTRLTVV.

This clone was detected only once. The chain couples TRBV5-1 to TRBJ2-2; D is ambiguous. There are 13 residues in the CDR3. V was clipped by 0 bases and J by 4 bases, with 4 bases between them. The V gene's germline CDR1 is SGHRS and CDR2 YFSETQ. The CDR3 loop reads CASSLGPTGELFF. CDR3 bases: TGCGCCAGCAGCTTGGGGCCCACCGGGGAGCTGTTTTTT.

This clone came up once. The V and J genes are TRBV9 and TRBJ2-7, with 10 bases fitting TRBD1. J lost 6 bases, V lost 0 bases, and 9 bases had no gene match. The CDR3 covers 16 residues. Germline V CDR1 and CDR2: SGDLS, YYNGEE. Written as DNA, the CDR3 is TGTGCCAGCAGCGTAGGGTTATTGGGACAGGGGATCGAGCAGTACTTC. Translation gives CASSVGLLGQGIEQYF.